This T cell receptor (beta chain) is drawn from a study of cytomegalovirus exposure and HLA in healthy donors. The study's findings and limits: The authors listed 180 or so TCR beta chains as cytomegalovirus-associated. Previously analyzed data showed that most TCR beta V segments were productive at a frequency of about 90% or about 30%. There were several of the most significant clusters that appeared linked to common viral pathogens in a later analysis. Some V segments (TRBV6-2 and TRBV6-3 among them) were excluded as indistinguishable.

In its sample, this clone was seen a few times. The antigen is unknown. Use of 60 Vbeta and 13 Jbeta primers characterized the PCR. The data were produced by immunoSEQ multiplex PCR, yet TCRdb's version contains in-frame clones alone and is incomplete. The sample contains some 130,000 clones, roughly four fifths of which appear only once. The CDR3 is made up of 14 amino acids. Germline CDR1 reads MNHEY; CDR2 reads SVGAGI. Between the trimmed V and J ends, which lost 6 bases and 1 base, there was a span of 10 bases. The chain joins TRBV6-5 to TRBJ1-3; no clear D gene. The receptor's source is a male donor in good health and CMV-seronegative. Sample: PBMCs. The CDR3 protein is CASRDGESGNTIYF. The CDR3, as DNA: TGTGCCAGCAGAGATGGAGAGTCTGGAAACACCATATATTTT.